This paragraph reports one TCR beta chain. This sample stems from a study of blood T cell repertoires in COVID-19. Study-wide context: Samples of COVID-19 (acute and convalescent) were obtained from the United States, Italy and Spain. Sample material is recorded as cDNA or gDNA derived from T cells, B-cell-depleted T cells, or PBMCs.

CDR1 and CDR2 (germline): SGHTA, FQGNSA. The CDR3 contains 15 residues. Trimming shortened V by 2 bases and J by 2 bases, and 10 bases separated the two germline ends. Generated by immunoSEQ multiplex PCR, the TCRdb table keeps only in-frame clones and is missing some. The sample lists 200,000 to 250,000 clones, over 80% occurring once. During active infection, Seattle patients enrolled and were then monitored through disease. The rearrangement uses TRBV7-2 and TRBJ1-5; D uncertain. Sequencing was performed on peripheral blood. The source of this sequence is a man in his thirties or forties with COVID-19, enrolled during active disease. The CDR3 spells CASSLIGEGNQPQHF. The CDR3 DNA is TGTGCCAGCAGCTTAATCGGAGAGGGCAATCAGCCCCAGCATTTT. Full variable domain (remainder filled in from reference TRBV7-2 and TRBJ1-5): GAGVSQSPSNKVTEKGKDVELRCDPISGHTALYWYRQSLGQGLEFLIYFQGNSAPDKSGLPSDRFSAERTGGSVSTLTIQRTQQEDSAVYLCASSLIGEGNQPQHFGDGTRLSIL.